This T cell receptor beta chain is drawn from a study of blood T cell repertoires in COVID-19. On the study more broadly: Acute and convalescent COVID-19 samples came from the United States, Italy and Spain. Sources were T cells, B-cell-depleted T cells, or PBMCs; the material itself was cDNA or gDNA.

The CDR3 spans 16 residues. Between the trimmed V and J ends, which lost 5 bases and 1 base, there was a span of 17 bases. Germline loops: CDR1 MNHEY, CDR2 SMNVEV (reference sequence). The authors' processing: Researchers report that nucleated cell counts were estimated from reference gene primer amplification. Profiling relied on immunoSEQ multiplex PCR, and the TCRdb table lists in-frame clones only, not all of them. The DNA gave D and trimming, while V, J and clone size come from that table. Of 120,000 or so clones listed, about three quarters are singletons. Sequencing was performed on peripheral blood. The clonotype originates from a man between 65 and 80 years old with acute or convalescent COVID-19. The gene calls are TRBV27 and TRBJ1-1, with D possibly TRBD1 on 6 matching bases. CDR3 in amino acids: CASSRKQGLENTEAFF. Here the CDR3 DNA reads TGTGCCAGCAGTAGAAAACAGGGTTTGGAGAACACTGAAGCTTTCTTT.